Presented here are 4 T cell receptor beta chains from one specimen sequenced in a study of T cells in localized non-small cell lung cancer (dated by TCRdb to 2020 to 2022). The protocol used for the library was the immunoSEQ multiplex PCR assay. TCRdb carries this immuneACCESS record with in-frame sequences only. Its versions omit some clonotypes, under half of them owing to an unresolved V gene in the studies checked, with the rest unexplained. The sample table shows 15,000 to 25,000 clones, and around 90% are seen once. Roughly 4% of the sample goes to the ten largest clones. The specimen comprised peripheral blood, sampled before any cancer treatment. These receptors all come from a male donor at least 60 years old with stage I squamous cell lung carcinoma.

The rearrangement joins TRBV9 to TRBJ1-5, with 7 bases identical to TRBD1. In germline, CDR1 is SGDLS, CDR2 YYNGEE. The length of the CDR3 is 15 residues. J lost 3 bases, V lost 3 bases, and 6 bases had no gene match. CDR3: CASSAGGQFNQPQHF. The CDR3 region has the DNA TGTGCCAGCAGCGCCGGGGGACAGTTCAATCAGCCCCAGCATTTT.

The chain recombines TRBV5-4 with TRBJ2-7; D ambiguous. The CDR3 runs 13 residues. Germline V gives CDR1 SGHNT, CDR2 YYREEE (reference sequence). V was trimmed by 1 base and J by 0 bases, leaving 5 bases between them. In DNA, the CDR3 is TGTGCCAGCAGCTTGAGAGGCTCCTACGAGCAGTACTTC. Its protein product is CASSLRGSYEQYF.

V and J are TRBV7-2 and TRBJ1-5; the match to TRBD1 covers 7 bases. The junction had 9 bases not matched to a gene; V was cut back by 5 bases and J by 5 bases. Germline CDR1 is SGHTA and CDR2 is FQGNSA. This CDR3 spans 15 amino acids. The chain's CDR3 is CASSRGGTDHQPQHF. DNA of the CDR3: TGTGCCAGCAGCCGGGGGGGGACAGATCATCAGCCCCAGCATTTT.

The J gene is TRBJ1-3, the V gene TRBV18; 7 bases map to TRBD1. CDR1 and CDR2 (germline): KGHSH, LQKENI. Trimming cost V 2 bases and J 0 bases; bases outside gene matches: 4. The CDR3 totals 16 residues. In DNA form, the CDR3 reads TGTGCCAGCTCACCATGGGACAGCTCCTCTGGAAACACCATATATTTT. It specifies CASSPWDSSSGNTIYF. Variable domain in full (rest from reference TRBV18 and TRBJ1-3): NAGVMQNPRHLVRRRGQEARLRCSPMKGHSHVYWYRQLPEEGLKFMVYLQKENIIDESGMPKERFSAEFPKEGPSILRIQQVVRGDSAAYFCASSPWDSSSGNTIYFGEGSWLTVV.